This is a list of T cell receptor beta chains from one sample in a study of cytomegalovirus exposure and HLA in healthy donors. Libraries were prepared by immunoSEQ multiplex PCR; TCRdb keeps only in-frame clonotypes and omits some of them. The sample shows about 180,000 clones, about 80% of them seen only once. Sequencing used PBMCs. These receptors all come from a man aged 40-49 years in good health and CMV-seronegative. CDR3s include the opening cysteine and the closing phenylalanine or tryptophan. The order of the fields is V gene, J gene, clone size, D gene, CDR3 DNA, CDR3 protein. The D gene is left open where the match is weak. A row's size may be missing; if present it is once, few, many or a size class.

V: TRBV9; J: TRBJ1-2; size: -; D: -; DNA: TGTGCCAGCAGCTTTGACACCAACTCCTTCTATGGCTACACCTTC; CDR3: CASSFDTNSFYGYTF
V: TRBV28; J: TRBJ1-1; size: -; D: -; DNA: TGTGCCAGCAGTCCCGTTCGGGGATTGAACACTGAAGCTTTCTTT; CDR3: CASSPVRGLNTEAFF
V: TRBV7-8; J: TRBJ1-1; size: -; D: TRBD1; DNA: TGTGCCAGCAGCTCCAGGGGGCGAGGGTCCGAAGCTTTCTTT; CDR3: CASSSRGRGSEAFF
V: TRBV30; J: TRBJ2-7; size: -; D: -; DNA: TGTGCCTGGAGTGTCATCGCGGAAGAGCAGTACTTC; CDR3: CAWSVIAEEQYF
V: TRBV29-1; J: TRBJ1-1; size: -; D: TRBD1; DNA: TGCAGCGTGGGACAGGGGGCCTCTGAAGCTTTCTTT; CDR3: CSVGQGASEAFF
V: TRBV2; J: TRBJ2-5; size: -; D: TRBD2; DNA: TGTGCCAGCAGTGAATCTATTGACGGGGGGGCCCAAGAGACCCAGTACTTC; CDR3: CASSESIDGGAQETQYF
V: TRBV28; J: TRBJ2-3; size: -; D: TRBD1; DNA: TGTGCCAGCAGTATCCGGGACAGGGGGGTAGATACGCAGTATTTT; CDR3: CASSIRDRGVDTQYF
V: TRBV19; J: TRBJ2-5; size: -; D: TRBD1; DNA: TGTGCCAGTAGTGTATTACAGGGGGCGTCGGAGACCCAGTACTTC; CDR3: CASSVLQGASETQYF
V: TRBV2; J: TRBJ1-2; size: -; D: TRBD1; DNA: TGTGCCAGCAGTGAGCGACAGGGGGGCTATGGCTACACCTTC; CDR3: CASSERQGGYGYTF
V: TRBV11-2; J: TRBJ2-4; size: -; D: TRBD2; DNA: TGTGCCAGCAGCCCCGCCGGAGCGGGGGGAAACATTCAGTACTTC; CDR3: CASSPAGAGGNIQYF
V: TRBV11-3; J: TRBJ1-6; size: -; D: TRBD1; DNA: TGTGCCAGCAGCTTAGGAAGGGACAGGCCTAATTCACCCCTCCACTTT; CDR3: CASSLGRDRPNSPLHF
V: TRBV5-5; J: TRBJ2-5; size: once; D: -; DNA: TGTGCCAGCAGCTTGGTGGACAGTCGAGAGACCCAGTACTTC; CDR3: CASSLVDSRETQYF
V: TRBV30; J: TRBJ1-1; size: -; D: -; DNA: TGTGCCTGGAGTTCCCAGGGGTACACTGAAGCTTTCTTT; CDR3: CAWSSQGYTEAFF
V: TRBV7-8; J: TRBJ2-1; size: -; D: TRBD1; DNA: TGTGCCAGCAGCTTAGTAACAGGGGGTCGGAATGAGCAGTTCTTC; CDR3: CASSLVTGGRNEQFF
V: TRBV28; J: TRBJ2-5; size: -; D: -; DNA: TGTGCCAGCAGTCCACGAAACACGGGACTCAAGTACTTC; CDR3: CASSPRNTGLKYF
V: TRBV5-1; J: TRBJ2-7; size: -; D: TRBD1; DNA: TGCGCCAGCAGCTCGACAGGGACAGGGCACTCCTACGAGCAGTACTTC; CDR3: CASSSTGTGHSYEQYF
V: TRBV30; J: TRBJ1-4; size: -; D: -; DNA: TGTGCCTGGAGTGTACTTGGGGGGTATAATGAAAAACTGTTTTTT; CDR3: CAWSVLGGYNEKLFF
V: TRBV11-2; J: TRBJ1-2; size: -; D: -; DNA: TGTGCCAGCAGCGGGAACAGGGAGCCCTTAGGGTTCTATGGCTACACCTTC; CDR3: CASSGNREPLGFYGYTF
V: TRBV9; J: TRBJ1-6; size: -; D: -; DNA: TGTGCCAGCAGCGTTGGGGCCGCTAGAAATTCACCCCTCCACTTT; CDR3: CASSVGAARNSPLHF
V: TRBV11-3; J: TRBJ2-2; size: -; D: TRBD2; DNA: TGTGCCAGCAGCTTTACACTAGCGGCCACCGGGGAGCTGTTTTTT; CDR3: CASSFTLAATGELFF
V: TRBV28; J: TRBJ1-2; size: -; D: -; DNA: TGTGCCAGCAGTTTCCGGAGCTATGGCTACACCTTC; CDR3: CASSFRSYGYTF
V: TRBV9; J: TRBJ1-5; size: -; D: TRBD1; DNA: TGTGCCAGCAGCGTAGGACAGGGAGGCGTTCAGCCCCAGCATTTT; CDR3: CASSVGQGGVQPQHF
V: TRBV27; J: TRBJ2-5; size: -; D: TRBD2; DNA: TGTGCCAGCAGTATATCCGGGACTAGGGAGACCCAGTACTTC; CDR3: CASSISGTRETQYF
V: TRBV7-3; J: TRBJ2-3; size: -; D: -; DNA: TGTGCCAGCAGCTTATCGACGGGTGCCGATACGCAGTATTTT; CDR3: CASSLSTGADTQYF
V: TRBV12-2; J: TRBJ2-7; size: few; D: -; DNA: TGTGCAAGTCGCTCGTATTATTTTCCAGGGCCCTACGAGCAGTACTTC; CDR3: CASRSYYFPGPYEQYF
V: TRBV10-1; J: TRBJ1-1; size: -; D: -; DNA: TGCGCCAGCAGTGTCCCAGGGGTTCTGAACACTGAAGCTTTCTTT; CDR3: CASSVPGVLNTEAFF
V: TRBV6-1; J: TRBJ2-7; size: -; D: TRBD2; DNA: TGTGCCAGCAGTATTGCTAGCGGGGTCTCCAGGGAGCAGTACTTC; CDR3: CASSIASGVSREQYF